The rows below give T cell receptor beta chains drawn from one sample of a study of cytotoxic CD8 clonotypes in ibrutinib-treated CLL. This table comes from immunoSEQ multiplex PCR, and its TCRdb copy is limited to in-frame clones, with some not included. The sample includes roughly 150,000 clones, roughly 84% of them seen just once. The specimen was PBMCs, collected at disease progression, from a patient treated with ibrutinib. These receptors originate from a human donor with chronic lymphocytic leukemia. CDR3s include the opening cysteine and the closing phenylalanine or tryptophan.

V gene	J gene	CDR3 protein
TRBV5-1	TRBJ2-1	CASSPLTSGINEQFF
TRBV19	TRBJ1-3	CASRIRNTIYF
TRBV9	TRBJ1-5	CASSVGGSRDQPQHF
TRBV9	TRBJ2-7	CASSALTSGRAKRYEQYF
TRBV28	TRBJ2-7	CASTSNTYEQYF
TRBV11-1	TRBJ2-2	CASSFGAGANTGELFF
TRBV29-1	TRBJ2-1	CSGGTSPANEQFF
TRBV19	TRBJ2-1	CASSPYSSKYNEQFF
TRBV6-5	TRBJ2-3	CASSYSTSGPVDTQYF
TRBV7-9	TRBJ2-5	CASSQSLFETQYF
TRBV19	TRBJ2-4	CASSPSVGQGLDKNIQYF
TRBV4-3	TRBJ2-3	CASSQDSASGTDTQYF
TRBV14	TRBJ2-5	CASSQGLYTGSETQYF
TRBV5-5	TRBJ1-2	CASSPDSGGYGYTF
TRBV5-6	TRBJ2-1	CASSSSRGHNEQFF
TRBV5-6	TRBJ2-7	CASSFAGSLYEQYF
TRBV7-2	TRBJ1-2	CASSLGQINYGYTF